This TCR beta chain derives from a study of blood T cells in healthy people across ages. Primers used in a second PCR of roughly 6 to 11 cycles were a sample-barcoded 5' primer and a J-beta primer mix. TCRdb passed the 5' RACE reads through MiXCR, listing each CDR3 protein once. The sample records approximately 290,000 distinct CDR3 sequences, 25% to 30% being singletons. With V trimmed by 7 bases and J by 0 bases, 11 bases remained unmatched. CDR3 size: 18 residues. Germline V gives CDR1 MDHEN, CDR2 SYDVKM. Study-level findings and limits: The study found TCR beta diversity correlated strongly with naive T cell percentage.

Points on this clonotype: Its antigen is currently unknown.

The sample consisted of blood. The sequence came from a woman aged 70 to 79 in good health. The chain carries TRBV28 and TRBJ2-1; 11 bases map to TRBD2. The CDR3 DNA reads as TGTGCCAGCAAGTTCGGGACTAGCGGACCCAGCTCCTACAATGAGCAGTTCTTC. Translation: CASKFGTSGPSSYNEQFF.